In its sample, the clone carrying this T cell receptor beta chain was seen a few times. Sequencing used immunoSEQ multiplex PCR; TCRdb keeps in-frame clones, though not all of them. The sample lists some 140,000 clones, roughly 87% occurring once. The entry originates in a study of blood T cell repertoires in COVID-19. The TCR was taken from a man aged 25 to 40 who had recovered from COVID-19. The sample comprised PBMCs or T cells enriched from blood (not recorded which).

This CDR3 is CASSDRGNTEAFF. DNA of the CDR3: TGCGCCAGCAGTGATCGGGGGAACACTGAAGCTTTCTTT. The gene calls are TRBV10-2 and TRBJ1-1, with D hard to call. The CDR3 length is 13 residues. V was shortened by 3 bases and J by 1 base, with 6 bases between the two germline ends. Per the germline V gene, CDR1 is WSHSY and CDR2 is SAAADI.